Below, one T cell receptor (beta chain) is given with its context. Its antigen remains unidentified. The data belong to a study of cytomegalovirus exposure and HLA in healthy donors. Regarding the study as a whole: HLA alleles were associated with some 17,000 TCR beta sequences in a later analysis at 0.05 false discovery rate. Prior analysis indicated that the majority of TCR beta V segments exhibited productivity approximately 87% or approximately 30% of the time. The study listed under 200 cytomegalovirus-associated TCR beta chains.

The study ran its PCR with 60 Vbeta and 13 Jbeta primers. Measured with immunoSEQ multiplex PCR; TCRdb has only the in-frame clones, and not every one. This sample lists about 96,000 clones; its ten largest clones have roughly 3.4%. Germline lookup yields CDR1 MNHEY and CDR2 SVGAGI. This CDR3 comprises 13 residues. J gave up 8 bases and V 6 bases, and 7 bases lay outside the gene matches. The chain links TRBV6-5 to TRBJ1-2, with 9 bases matching TRBD1. The sequence derives from a woman aged 25-40 years in good health and CMV-seronegative. Sequencing input: PBMCs. The CDR3 DNA reads TGTGCCAGCAGGGGACAGGGATTGTGGGGCTACACCTTC. Protein: CASRGQGLWGYTF.